This is a list of T cell receptor beta chains from one sample in a study of post-analysis software for immune sequencing data. TCRdb re-called the PCR reads with MiXCR, one entry per CDR3 protein. The sample lists 350,000 to 500,000 distinct CDR3 sequences, 30% to 45% occurring once. Sequences were obtained from blood. These receptors all stem from a girl aged 2 to 10 with multiple sclerosis. CDR3s leave out the opening cysteine and the closing phenylalanine or tryptophan.

J	V	CDR3
TRBJ2-5	TRBV24-1	ATSDPGVQETQY
TRBJ2-3	TRBV20-1	SAGQGAKDTQY
TRBJ1-4	TRBV20-1	SARDLDEKLF
TRBJ2-1	TRBV7-3	ASSLRPSPMIEQF
TRBJ2-5	TRBV7-3	ASSLEREETQY
TRBJ1-5	TRBV15	ATSRNLGGSNQPQH
TRBJ2-1	TRBV7-2	ASSLRPSYEQF
TRBJ2-7	TRBV10-3	AIANSYEQY
TRBJ2-1	TRBV29-1	SVIPSNAEQF
TRBJ2-5	TRBV7-2	ASSLDYVLIQETQY
TRBJ1-2	TRBV10-3	AISESVGIYT
TRBJ2-7	TRBV3-1	ASSQEGGSYEQY
TRBJ2-7	TRBV20-1	SARDWGNYEQY
TRBJ2-5	TRBV28	ASSSRDRGQETQY
TRBJ2-5	TRBV20-1	SARVSGTETQY
TRBJ2-3	TRBV28	ASSFDLGLAGTDTQY
TRBJ2-1	TRBV29-1	SVDGHRFNNEQF
TRBJ2-1	TRBV20-1	SARVGQRTYNEQF
TRBJ1-5	TRBV6-6	ASSPGQGSIQPQH
TRBJ1-6	TRBV4-3	ASSQSWGQGTSPLH
TRBJ2-1	TRBV29-1	SVEDHNVRNNEQF
TRBJ2-7	TRBV11-2	ASSLVSLTSGRPYEQY
TRBJ2-1	TRBV7-3	ASSFTGTSDNEQF
TRBJ2-1	TRBV3-1	ASSSLANEQF
TRBJ2-5	TRBV9	ASSASLGQGGWETQY
-	TRBV29-1	SVEEEKTGEQY
TRBJ2-6	TRBV28	ASSFLRPRSGANVLT
TRBJ2-3	TRBV5-1	ASNSADTQY
TRBJ2-1	TRBV29-1	SVESSVPQNNEQF
TRBJ2-3	TRBV5-1	ASSLDYEGDTQY
TRBJ2-7	TRBV7-9	ASSLEVSRQY
TRBJ2-7	TRBV27	ASSLSGSYEQY
TRBJ2-1	TRBV2	ASRARRLAGAYNEQF
TRBJ1-2	TRBV28	ASSPPGQSYGYT
TRBJ2-4	TRBV20-1	SARHPGLAGWY
TRBJ1-2	TRBV28	ASSTPLGGYT
TRBJ2-7	TRBV28	ASSSLYEQY